This T cell receptor (beta chain) was found in a study of T cell changes during pregnancy in multiple sclerosis (dated by TCRdb to 2018 to 2020). Describing the broader study: In women with multiple sclerosis, the researchers looked at how the T cell repertoire shifted as pregnancy progressed.

Library prep was done by the immunoSEQ multiplex PCR assay. TCRdb mirrors the immuneACCESS table, restricted to in-frame sequences. Some clones are absent from its copies; in checked studies, under half trace to an unresolved V gene, and the reason for the others is unknown. The sample has 60,000 to 65,000 clones on record, approximately 92% of them singletons. The leading ten clones occupy under 2.5% of the sample. The CDR3 runs 12 residues from the cysteine to the phenylalanine. Only the CDR3 DNA is retained, 36 bases long and in frame from the first base. CDR1 SEHNR and CDR2 FQNEAQ were looked up in the germline V gene (reference sequence). Trimming costs V 1 base and J 7 bases, and their ends lie 7 bases apart. About this clone: No antigen is known for it. The input lacks base qualities; no much larger clone sits a single base away.

This chain joins TRBV7-9 to TRBJ1-1, and perhaps TRBD1 as D gene, on 5 matching bases. The input for sequencing was peripheral blood, taken in the first trimester of pregnancy. This receptor was taken from a female donor with multiple sclerosis, enrolled in a pregnancy study. The sequence in DNA is TGTGCCAGCAGCTTAGTCGGGGGTGAAGCTTTCTTT. Its translation reads: CASSLVGGEAFF.